Each of the 14 T cell receptor beta chains below was sequenced from the same sample in a study of T-cell reconstitution after alpha-beta-depleted transplantation in children. Preparation of the TCRbeta library was carried out with unique molecular identifiers. TCRdb re-analysed the PCR reads in MiXCR, keeping a single row per CDR3 protein. The table records fewer than 400,000 distinct CDR3 sequences, about a quarter of them present only once. The specimen was PBMCs, mostly from graft donor cells, collected 180 days after TCRalphabeta/CD19-depleted stem cell transplant. These receptors all stem from a male patient younger than 18 who had a stem cell transplant for acute lymphoblastic leukemia, so the T cells may come from the graft donor.

This chain links TRBV14 with TRBJ2-1; D is undetermined. V shed 2 bases and J shed 4 bases, with 9 bases lying between them. The CDR3 consists of 14 residues. Germline assignment: CDR1 SGHDN and CDR2 FVKESK. In DNA form, the CDR3 reads TGTGCCAGCAGCCAAATCTATGGGTACAATGAGCAGTTCTTC. This encodes CASSQIYGYNEQFF. The full variable domain, completed using reference TRBV14 and TRBJ2-1, is EAGVTQFPSHSVIEKGQTVTLRCDPISGHDNLYWYRRVMGKEIKFLLHFVKESKQDESGMPNNRFLAERTGGTYSTLKVQPAELEDSGVYFCASSQIYGYNEQFFGPGTRLTVL.

The J gene is TRBJ2-2, the V gene TRBV11-2, with TRBD1 as a possible D gene (6 bases). Trimming removed 1 base from V and 7 bases from J, with 13 bases in between. The CDR3 runs 15 residues. The germline V gene has CDR1 SGHAT and CDR2 FQNNGV. The CDR3 here is CASSLVGQILGELFF. The CDR3 DNA reads TGTGCCAGCAGCTTAGTGGGACAAATACTCGGGGAGCTGTTTTTT.

This rearrangement joins TRBV4-2 to TRBJ2-7; possibly TRBD1 for D (6 bases). V was cut by 4 bases and J by 6 bases, with 16 bases left in between. Germline V lookup: CDR1 LGHNA, CDR2 YNFKEQ. The CDR3 sequence is 14 residues long. CDR3 nucleotide sequence: TGTGCCAGCAGCCCCCTGGGGGCCACTGGCGAGCAGTACTTC. This translates into CASSPLGATGEQYF.

DNA of the CDR3: TGTGCCAGCGTTGGGACGATAACCGGGGAGCTGTTTTTT. Its translation is CASVGTITGELFF. This sequence joins TRBV9 and TRBJ2-2, with D perhaps matching TRBD1 or TRBD2 (5 bases each). The CDR3 sequence is 13 residues long. The ends were cut back, 7 bases at V and 5 bases at J, with 12 bases in the middle. Germline loops: CDR1 SGDLS, CDR2 YYNGEE.

The chain employs TRBV20-1 and TRBJ2-7; D not certain. The CDR3 has 14 residues. Trimming took 3 bases from V and 4 from J, leaving 16 bases between them. CDR1 is DFQATT, CDR2 SNEGSKA, per germline (reference sequence). CDR3 residues: CSARQSKGYYEQYF. As DNA, the CDR3 is TGCAGTGCTAGGCAGTCCAAAGGGTATTACGAGCAGTACTTC.

A few counts support this clonotype. V gene TRBV18 combines with J gene TRBJ1-2, with a possible D match to TRBD1 (6 bases). The CDR3 consists of 13 residues. The V end was cut by 2 bases, the J end by 11 bases, with 15 bases between. Germline CDR1 KGHSH, CDR2 LQKENI. CDR3 sequence reads: CASSPGTSYSYTF. The CDR3 DNA sequence: TGTGCCAGCTCACCAGGGACAAGCTATAGTTACACCTTC.

This clonotype was recorded a few times. The chain joins TRBV10-3 to TRBJ2-7; 10 nucleotides line up with TRBD2. Trimming at V came to 6 bases and at J to 2 bases, leaving 1 base not matched to a gene. Germline V CDR1 and CDR2: ENHRY, SYGVKD. The CDR3 has 13 amino acids. CDR3 amino acids: CAIRAGGPYEQYF. In DNA, the CDR3 is TGTGCCATCAGAGCGGGAGGGCCCTACGAGCAGTACTTC.

This clonotype was detected only once. The V gene is TRBV7-9, the J gene TRBJ2-1; 7 bases are a match to TRBD1. The length of the CDR3 is 16 residues. The J segment lost 7 bases and the V segment lost 5 bases, leaving 14 bases of the junction unmatched. Germline values: CDR1 SEHNR, CDR2 FQNEAQ (reference sequence). CDR3 in DNA: TGTGCCAGCAGCCATCGACAGGGATCTATTAATAATGAGCAGTTCTTC. Residues: CASSHRQGSINNEQFF.

CDR3 amino acids: CASSQAHQETQYF. CDR3 DNA: TGCGCCAGCAGCCAAGCCCACCAAGAGACCCAGTACTTC. This chain links TRBV4-1 with TRBJ2-5, with D unclear. CDR3 length: 13 amino acids. V was cut by 1 base and J by 0 bases, with 3 bases left in between. Germline values: CDR1 MGHRA, CDR2 YSYEKL.

This clonotype was counted between two and nine times. J is TRBJ1-5 and V is TRBV20-1; tentatively, D is TRBD1 (5 bases). Germline V lookup: CDR1 DFQATT, CDR2 SNEGSKA (reference sequence). V gave up 0 bases and J gave up 3 bases, with 12 bases separating them. This CDR3 contains 15 residues. The CDR3 region is CSARDPGGFNQPQHF. DNA for the CDR3: TGCAGTGCTAGAGATCCGGGGGGTTTCAATCAGCCCCAGCATTTT.

The rearrangement links TRBV4-1 to TRBJ2-4; perhaps TRBD2 as D (5 bases). Trimming shortened V by 1 base and J by 4 bases, and 14 bases separated the two germline ends. CDR1 MGHRA and CDR2 YSYEKL come from the germline V gene. CDR3 size: 16 residues. The CDR3 region has the DNA TGCGCCAGCAGCCAAGTTCCTCGGGATATGAAAAACATTCAGTACTTC. It codes for CASSQVPRDMKNIQYF.

This clonotype was seen only a few times. The chain uses TRBV7-6 and TRBJ2-7; D remains ambiguous. CDR3 length: 14 amino acids. Germline CDR1 is SGHVS and CDR2 is FNYEAQ. Trimming pared 1 base from V and 2 bases from J, leaving 9 bases between. CDR3 sequence reads: CASSLVSGPYEQYF. In nucleotides, the CDR3 is TGTGCCAGCAGCTTAGTTTCGGGTCCCTACGAGCAGTACTTC. The whole variable domain, remainder taken from reference TRBV7-6 and TRBJ2-7, is GAGVSQSPRYKVTKRGQDVALRCDPISGHVSLYWYRQALGQGPEFLTYFNYEAQQDKSGLPNDRFSAERPEGSISTLTIQRTEQRDSAMYRCASSLVSGPYEQYFGPGTRLTVT.

The chain has TRBV3-1 and TRBJ2-1, with 10 positions matching TRBD2. V gave up 4 bases and J gave up 4 bases; unmatched junction bases: 7. Germline V gene sequence: CDR1 LGHDT, CDR2 YNNKEL (reference sequence). CDR3 length: 16 amino acids. The CDR3 DNA follows: TGTGCCAGCAGCCCCGGGACTAGCGCACAATACAATGAGCAGTTCTTC. This translates into CASSPGTSAQYNEQFF.

V and J are TRBV7-8 and TRBJ1-5; the D gene is possibly TRBD1 (6 bases). The CDR3 length is 13 residues. V lost 5 bases, J lost 4 bases, and 9 bases lay in between. CDR1 and CDR2 (germline): SGHVS, FQNEAQ. This chain's CDR3 is CASSQGFNQPQHF. The CDR3 nucleotides are TGTGCCAGCAGCCAGGGGTTTAATCAGCCCCAGCATTTT.